This TCR beta chain was observed in a study of molecular identifiers for immune sequencing clone quantification. Study-wide background: Replicate RNA came from about 20,000 or 100,000 naive CD8 cells and was split five ways, and four parts were sequenced. Broader study findings: Single-cell amounts of spiked Jurkat TCR RNA were reportedly detectable among over 750,000 naive cells.

Sorted cells numbering roughly 19,000 to 1,000,000, with 10%, 30% or 50% RNA, yielded the naive CD8 libraries. TCRdb recomputed calls from the PCR reads with MiXCR, one row per CDR3 protein. The sample includes more than 8,000 distinct CDR3 sequences, about a fifth of them seen just once. With regard to this clonotype: Its target is unknown. A much larger clone lies one base from this, so it may be a read error.

CDR3 length: 16 residues. CDR1 LNHDA and CDR2 SQIVND come from the germline V gene (reference sequence). The germline V and J ends were trimmed by 3 bases and 0 bases, with 11 bases remaining between them. The TCR sequence derives from a human donor in good health. Some libraries in this study had Jurkat cell RNA spiked in. The sequencing input was naive CD8+ T cells from blood, with Jurkat cell RNA spiked in. The subset was: FACS-sorted CD8+CD4-CCR7+CD45RA+ naive T cells. The chain joins TRBV19 to TRBJ2-2; D possibly corresponds to TRBD1 (6 bases). Written as DNA, the CDR3 is TGTGCCAGTAGTATGGGGGCGGACCCGAACACCGGGGAGCTGTTTTTT. Translation gives CASSMGADPNTGELFF.